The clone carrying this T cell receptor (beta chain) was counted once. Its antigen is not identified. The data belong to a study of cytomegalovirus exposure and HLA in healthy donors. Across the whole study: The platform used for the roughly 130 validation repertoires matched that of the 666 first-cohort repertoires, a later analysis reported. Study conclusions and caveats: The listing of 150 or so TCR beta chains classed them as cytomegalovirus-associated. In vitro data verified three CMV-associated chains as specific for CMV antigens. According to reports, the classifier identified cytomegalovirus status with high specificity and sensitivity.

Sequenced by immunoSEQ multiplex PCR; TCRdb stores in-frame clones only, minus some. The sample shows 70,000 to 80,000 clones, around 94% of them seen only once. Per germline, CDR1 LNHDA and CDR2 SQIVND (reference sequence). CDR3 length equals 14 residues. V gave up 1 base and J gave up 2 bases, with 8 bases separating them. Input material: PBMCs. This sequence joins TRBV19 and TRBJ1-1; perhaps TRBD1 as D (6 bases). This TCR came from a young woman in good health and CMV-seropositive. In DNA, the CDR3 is TGTGCCAGTAGTATAGGGGGGCACAACACTGAAGCTTTCTTT. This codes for CASSIGGHNTEAFF.